This T cell receptor beta chain was documented in a study of blood T cells in healthy people across ages (dated by TCRdb to the mid-2010s). Background for the entire study: Template switching captured roughly one uniquely barcoded TCR beta cDNA molecule per two T cells in model experiments. To track age-related changes in TCR beta repertoire diversity, the study relied on deep sequencing normalized with unique cDNA molecular identifiers. To avoid experimental bias, donors of different ages were distributed randomly across sequencing lanes. Two additional independent replicas of 1 million unique cDNA reads from the same blood draw were analyzed for two donors (one aged 18 to 29 and one aged 80 or older). The donors were divided into four age groups: young (average 16 years), middle-aged (approximately 42), aged (under 70) and long-lived (about 79). The study at large found these results: Estimates of total diversity based on one million sequenced T cells were considered lower bounds and underestimates. Donor CMV infection status was unknown, potentially confounding age-related changes in expanded clonotypes. Compared with the aged group, more naive CD4+ T cells, fewer expanded clones and increased TCR diversity were shown by the long-lived group, suggesting age selection. There was a strong correlation between observed TCR beta diversity and the percentage of naive T cells measured by flow cytometry. Observed TCR beta diversity per million T cells fell roughly linearly with age, and a significant reduction was already apparent by age around 40. Because profiling used bulk unsorted PBMCs, naive and antigen-experienced compartments could not be compared conclusively.

As for this clonotype: Its cognate antigen has yet to be identified. No per-base quality is available; no much larger clone lies one base away.

CDR1 and CDR2, per the germline V gene, are SGHRS and YFSETQ. V was cut back by 4 bases and J by 3 bases, leaving a gap of 11 bases between them. The CDR3, cysteine through phenylalanine, is 13 amino acids long. Only the CDR3 DNA stays, 39 bases, in frame from base 1. Library method: 5' RACE. Reads for this sample came from an Illumina HiSeq 2500. A second PCR of about 6 to 11 cycles was performed with a sample-barcoded 5' primer and a J-beta primer mix. Each TCR beta cDNA molecule received a unique molecular identifier from a template-switch 5' adaptor carrying 12 random nucleotides. At least 2.5 million CDR3-containing paired-end reads were obtained from each sample. First-strand cDNA was synthesized from all RNA with the Mint cDNA synthesis kit, primed by a TRBC-specific oligonucleotide. Following uracil-DNA glycosylase treatment, all cDNA underwent a first 18-cycle PCR with the universal primers M1SS and BC2_uni_R. The study's processing was this. For normalization, 1 million high-quality reads, each with a distinct molecular identifier, were randomly selected from each sample. Reads with shared molecular identifiers were discarded instead of being binned into consensus sequences. MiTCR, with a Q25 quality threshold and the strictest error-elimination algorithm, was used for CDR3 identification, clonotype clustering and error correction. A nonparametric unseen species model with Euler transformation was used to estimate a lower bound on total TCR beta diversity. The public reads were run again by TCRdb, first through fastp at Q25 and then through MiXCR, and only productive beta chains were kept. Every entry covers one CDR3 protein and lists the most common genes and DNA from its rows. The V and J calls were determined by TCRdb, not by the authors. This sample gives fewer than 700,000 distinct CDR3 sequences in total; about 45% of them show up just once. The biggest ten clones account for approximately 25% of the sample.

The donors were roughly 40 Caucasian individuals from Russia, aged roughly 6 to 90 years, who were systemically healthy. Each donor gave around 9.5 milliliters of peripheral blood, collected into EDTA-treated Vacutainer tubes. PBMCs were isolated by Ficoll-Paque density-gradient centrifugation, with at least 6 million obtained per sample. Total RNA was extracted from PBMCs with Trizol reagent, with at least 5 micrograms obtained per sample. The percentages of naive CD45RAhigh/CD27high T cells were determined by flow cytometry on a PBMC aliquot from every donor. Here the chain combines TRBV5-1 and TRBJ2-7, with TRBD2 as a weak D call on 6 bases. The sequenced sample was blood. The receptor comes from a man older than 75 in good health. The DNA sequence is given as TGCGCCAGCAGCCCGGAGGGATACTACGAGCAGTACTTC. This codes for CASSPEGYYEQYF.